This T cell receptor beta chain was sequenced during a study of blood T cell repertoires in COVID-19. The CDR3 extends over 16 amino acids. The V and J ends lost 1 base and 6 bases, in that order; junction bases with no gene match: 8. CDR1 and CDR2 (germline): MNHEY, SVGEGT. Here immunoSEQ multiplex PCR was the method, and the copy in TCRdb shows in-frame clones only, minus some. In the table there are about 150,000 clones, approximately 87% of which are singletons. The source of this sequence is a woman aged 50 to 65 with active or convalescent COVID-19. The sequencing input was peripheral blood. The V and J genes are TRBV6-2 or TRBV6-3 and TRBJ1-5, with 8 bases that match TRBD1. CDR3 loop: CASSYLRTGSAQPQHF. In nucleotides, the CDR3 is TGTGCCAGCAGTTACTTACGGACAGGGAGCGCTCAGCCCCAGCATTTT.